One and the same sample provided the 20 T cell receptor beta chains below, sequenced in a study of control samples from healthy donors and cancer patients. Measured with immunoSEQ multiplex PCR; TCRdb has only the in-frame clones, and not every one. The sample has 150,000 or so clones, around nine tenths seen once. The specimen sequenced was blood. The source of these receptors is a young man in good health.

CDR3 in DNA: TGTGCCAGCAGCGAAGACAGGGTTTATACTGAAGCTTTCTTT. Amino acid sequence: CASSEDRVYTEAFF. The genes are TRBV11-1 and TRBJ1-1, with 7 bases matching TRBD1. Germline-derived CDR1 and CDR2 are SGHAT and FQDESV (reference sequence). V lost 5 bases, J lost 5 bases, and 8 bases stayed unmatched. This CDR3 comprises 14 residues. The full variable domain, completed using reference TRBV11-1 and TRBJ1-1, is EAEVAQSPRYKITEKSQAVAFWCDPISGHATLYWYRQILGQGPELLVQFQDESVVDDSQLPKDRFSAERLKGVDSTLKIQPAELGDSAMYLCASSEDRVYTEAFFGQGTRLTVV.

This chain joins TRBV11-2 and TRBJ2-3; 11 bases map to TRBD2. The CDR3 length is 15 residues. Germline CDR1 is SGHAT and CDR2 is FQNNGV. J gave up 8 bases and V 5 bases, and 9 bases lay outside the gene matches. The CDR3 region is CASSPSGGYRGTQYF. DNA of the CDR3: TGTGCCAGCAGCCCTAGCGGGGGGTACCGGGGTACGCAGTATTTT.

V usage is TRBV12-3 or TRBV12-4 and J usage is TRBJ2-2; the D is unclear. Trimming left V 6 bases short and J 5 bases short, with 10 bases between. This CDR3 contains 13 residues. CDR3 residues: CASRLARTGELFF. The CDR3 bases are TGTGCCAGCAGATTGGCCAGGACCGGGGAGCTGTTTTTT.

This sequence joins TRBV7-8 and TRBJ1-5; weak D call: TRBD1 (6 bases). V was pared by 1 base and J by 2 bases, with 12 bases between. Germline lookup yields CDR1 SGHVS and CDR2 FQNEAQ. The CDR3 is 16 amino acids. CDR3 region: CASSLDSAGGNQPQHF. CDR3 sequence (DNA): TGTGCCAGCAGCTTAGACTCGGCAGGGGGCAATCAGCCCCAGCATTTT.

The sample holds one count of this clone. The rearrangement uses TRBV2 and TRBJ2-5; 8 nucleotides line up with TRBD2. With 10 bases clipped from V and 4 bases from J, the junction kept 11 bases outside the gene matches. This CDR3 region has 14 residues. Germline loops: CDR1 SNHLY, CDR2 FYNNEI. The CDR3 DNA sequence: TGTGCCACCAAACCGGGACTAGGGCGAGAGACCCAGTACTTC. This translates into CATKPGLGRETQYF.

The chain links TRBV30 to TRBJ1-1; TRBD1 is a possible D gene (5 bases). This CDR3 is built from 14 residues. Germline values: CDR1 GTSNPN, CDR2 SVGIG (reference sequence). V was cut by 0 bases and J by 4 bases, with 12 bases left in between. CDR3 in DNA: TGTGCCTGGAGTGTACTGGGGCTTAGCACTGAAGCTTTCTTT. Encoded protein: CAWSVLGLSTEAFF. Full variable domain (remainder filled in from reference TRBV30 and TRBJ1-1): SQTIHQWPATLVQPVGSPLSLECTVEGTSNPNLYWYRQAAGRGLQLLFYSVGIGQISSEVPQNLSASRPQDRQFILSSKKLLLSDSGFYLCAWSVLGLSTEAFFGQGTRLTVV.

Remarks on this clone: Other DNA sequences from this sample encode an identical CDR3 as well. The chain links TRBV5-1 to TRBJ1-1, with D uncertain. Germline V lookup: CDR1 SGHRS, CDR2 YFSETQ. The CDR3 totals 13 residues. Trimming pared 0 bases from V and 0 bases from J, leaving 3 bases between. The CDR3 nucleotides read TGCGCCAGCAGCTTGGGGGTGAACACTGAAGCTTTCTTT. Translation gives CASSLGVNTEAFF.

CDR3 DNA: TGTGCCAGCAAAGGGACAGGGCGAGAGCAGTACTTC. It translates to CASKGTGREQYF. The chain has TRBV6-5 and TRBJ2-7; 9 bases line up with TRBD1. The CDR3 has 12 residues. The germline gives CDR1 MNHEY, CDR2 SVGAGI. The ends lost 7 bases at V and 7 bases at J; junction bases unmatched: 5.

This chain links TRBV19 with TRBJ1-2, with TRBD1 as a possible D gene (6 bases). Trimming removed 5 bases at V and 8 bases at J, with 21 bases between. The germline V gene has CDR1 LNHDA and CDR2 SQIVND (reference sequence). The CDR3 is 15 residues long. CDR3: CASSFIGTRHGGYTF. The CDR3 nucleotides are TGTGCCAGTAGTTTTATCGGGACACGACACGGGGGCTACACCTTC.

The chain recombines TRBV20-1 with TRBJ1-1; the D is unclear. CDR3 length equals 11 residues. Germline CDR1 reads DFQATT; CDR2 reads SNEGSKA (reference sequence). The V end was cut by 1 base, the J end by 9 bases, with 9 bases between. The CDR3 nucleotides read TGCAGTGCTAGAGGTGGTGTTCAAGCTTTCTTT. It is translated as CSARGGVQAFF.

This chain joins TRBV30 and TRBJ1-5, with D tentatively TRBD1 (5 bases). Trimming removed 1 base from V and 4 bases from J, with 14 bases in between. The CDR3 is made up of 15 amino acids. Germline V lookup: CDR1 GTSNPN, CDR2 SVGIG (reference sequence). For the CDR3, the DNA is TGTGCCTGGAGTGGCGTGGGGGGTCGGAATCAGCCCCAGCATTTT. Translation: CAWSGVGGRNQPQHF.

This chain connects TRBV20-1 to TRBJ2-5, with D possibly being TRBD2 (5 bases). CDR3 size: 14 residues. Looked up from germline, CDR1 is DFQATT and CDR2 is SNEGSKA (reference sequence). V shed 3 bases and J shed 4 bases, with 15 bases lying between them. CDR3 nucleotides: TGCAGTGCTAGTCATGAGGGTGGTGTAGAGACCCAGTACTTC. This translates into CSASHEGGVETQYF.

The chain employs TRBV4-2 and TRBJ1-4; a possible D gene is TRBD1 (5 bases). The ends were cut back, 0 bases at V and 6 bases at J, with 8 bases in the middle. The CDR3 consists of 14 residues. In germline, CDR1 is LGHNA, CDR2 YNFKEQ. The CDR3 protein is CASSQEQEDEKLFF. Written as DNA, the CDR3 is TGTGCCAGCAGCCAAGAACAGGAGGATGAAAAACTGTTTTTT.

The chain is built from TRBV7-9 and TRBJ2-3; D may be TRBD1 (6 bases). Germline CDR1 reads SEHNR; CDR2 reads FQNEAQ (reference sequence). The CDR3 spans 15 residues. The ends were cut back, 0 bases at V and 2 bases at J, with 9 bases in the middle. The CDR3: CASSLAQGYTDTQYF. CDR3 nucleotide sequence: TGTGCCAGCAGCTTAGCACAGGGCTACACAGATACGCAGTATTTT.

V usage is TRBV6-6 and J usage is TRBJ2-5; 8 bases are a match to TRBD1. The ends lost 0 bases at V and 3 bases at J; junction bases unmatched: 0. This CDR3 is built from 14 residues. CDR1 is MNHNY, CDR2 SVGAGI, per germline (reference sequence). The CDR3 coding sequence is TGTGCCAGCAGTTACTCGACAGGGGAAGAGACCCAGTACTTC. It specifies CASSYSTGEETQYF.

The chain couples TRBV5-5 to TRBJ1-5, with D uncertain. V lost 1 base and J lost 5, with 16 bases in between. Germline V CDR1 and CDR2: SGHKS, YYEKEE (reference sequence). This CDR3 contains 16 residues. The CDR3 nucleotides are TGTGCCAGCAGCTTGATAGCTAGGAGGGCGGATCAGCCCCAGCATTTT. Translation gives CASSLIARRADQPQHF.

CDR3 amino acids: CAWSPGQGHNEQFF. CDR3 coding DNA: TGTGCCTGGAGTCCGGGACAGGGCCACAATGAGCAGTTCTTC. The chain couples TRBV30 to TRBJ2-1; 9 bases match TRBD1. The CDR3 has 14 amino acids. The V gene's germline CDR1 is GTSNPN and CDR2 SVGIG (reference sequence). Losses at the gene ends were 2 bases for V and 5 bases for J; bases not matched to a gene: 4.

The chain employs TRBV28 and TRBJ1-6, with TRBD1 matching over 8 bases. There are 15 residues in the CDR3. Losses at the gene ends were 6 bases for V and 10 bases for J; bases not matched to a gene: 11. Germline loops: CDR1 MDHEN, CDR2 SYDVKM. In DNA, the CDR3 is TGTGCCAGCAGCCTTGTGGACAGGGACGGGTCACCCCTCCACTTT. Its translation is CASSLVDRDGSPLHF. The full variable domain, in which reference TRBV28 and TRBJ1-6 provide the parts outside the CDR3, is DVKVTQSSRYLVKRTGEKVFLECVQDMDHENMFWYRQDPGLGLRLIYFSYDVKMKEKGDIPEGYSVSREKKERFSLILESASTNQTSMYLCASSLVDRDGSPLHFGNGTRLTVT.

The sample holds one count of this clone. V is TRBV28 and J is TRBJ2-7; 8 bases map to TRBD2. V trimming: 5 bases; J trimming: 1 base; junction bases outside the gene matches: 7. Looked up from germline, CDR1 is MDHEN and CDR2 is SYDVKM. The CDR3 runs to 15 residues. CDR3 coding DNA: TGTGCCAGCAGTCCCTCCAGCGGGGGTTCCTACGAGCAGTACTTC. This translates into CASSPSSGGSYEQYF.

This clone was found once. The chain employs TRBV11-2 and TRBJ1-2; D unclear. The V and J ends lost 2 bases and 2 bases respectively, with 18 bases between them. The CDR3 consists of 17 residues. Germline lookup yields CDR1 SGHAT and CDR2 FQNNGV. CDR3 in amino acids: CASSLFQEEPSNYGYTF. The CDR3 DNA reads TGTGCCAGCAGCTTATTCCAAGAGGAACCGTCAAACTATGGCTACACCTTC.